The rows below give T cell receptor beta chains drawn from one sample of a study of T cell responses to AZD1222 COVID-19 vaccine. Data came from immunoSEQ multiplex PCR; TCRdb stores just in-frame clones and leaves some out. The sample records 35,000 or so clones, approximately 88% being singletons. Specimen: peripheral blood, collected on day 0 of AZD1222 vaccination. The source is an adult in good health. CDR3s include the opening cysteine and the closing phenylalanine or tryptophan. D genes are given only for firm matches. Only part of the rows carry a size: once, few, many, or a class if the clone is expanded.

- | TRBJ2-7 | TRBV10-3 | - | CAISASEVTYEQYF | TGTGCCATCAGTGCTTCGGAGGTAACCTACGAGCAGTACTTC
few | TRBJ1-5 | TRBV2 | - | CASSEASRGEPQHF | TGTGCCAGCAGTGAAGCGAGCAGAGGGGAGCCCCAGCATTTT
- | TRBJ1-4 | TRBV12-3/TRBV12-4 | - | CASTLNEKLFF | TGTGCCAGCACTCTAAATGAAAAACTGTTTTTT
few | TRBJ2-5 | TRBV6-5 | TRBD2 | CASRGAGGQETQYF | TGTGCCAGCAGGGGGGCGGGGGGGCAAGAGACCCAGTACTTC
- | TRBJ2-3 | TRBV5-4 | TRBD2 | CASSLEAGGTTDTQYF | TGTGCCAGCAGCTTGGAAGCGGGGGGGACCACAGATACGCAGTATTTT
- | TRBJ1-1 | TRBV13 | - | CASSQSQGSMNTEAFF | TGTGCCAGCAGCCAGAGTCAAGGTAGTATGAACACTGAAGCTTTCTTT
- | TRBJ2-5 | TRBV10-1 | - | CASRTLGPLEETQYF | TGCGCCAGCAGGACCCTCGGGCCCCTGGAGGAGACCCAGTACTTC
- | TRBJ2-7 | TRBV28 | - | CASSLSLGPGEQYF | TGTGCCAGCAGTTTATCCCTGGGACCGGGCGAGCAGTACTTC
- | TRBJ2-5 | TRBV6-1 | TRBD2 | CASSEGSMGGETQYF | TGTGCCAGCAGTGAAGGCTCGATGGGGGGGGAGACCCAGTACTTC
- | TRBJ2-7 | TRBV7-2 | TRBD2 | CASSLAGPSGGAYEQYF | TGTGCCAGCAGCTTAGCGGGGCCTAGCGGGGGGGCCTACGAGCAGTACTTC
- | TRBJ1-5 | TRBV27 | - | CASREEEYSNQPQHF | TGTGCCAGCCGGGAGGAGGAGTATAGCAATCAGCCCCAGCATTTT
- | TRBJ2-1 | TRBV6-5 | - | CATAQRQGTYNEQFF | TGTGCCACCGCTCAGCGGCAGGGGACGTACAATGAGCAGTTCTTC
few | TRBJ2-7 | TRBV5-6 | - | CASSLGGVEYYEQYF | TGTGCCAGCAGCTTGGGAGGGGTGGAATACTACGAGCAGTACTTC
once | TRBJ2-7 | TRBV7-6 | TRBD2 | CASSLASSGRGEQYF | TGTGCCAGCAGCTTAGCGTCTAGCGGGAGAGGGGAGCAGTACTTC
- | TRBJ2-1 | TRBV28 | - | CASSSSTRGNEQFF | TGTGCCAGCAGTTCCTCGACCAGGGGAAATGAGCAGTTCTTC
- | TRBJ1-2 | TRBV3-1/TRBV3-2 | - | CASSQDGQNGYTF | TGTGCCAGCAGCCAAGATGGACAAAATGGCTACACCTTC
- | TRBJ1-1 | TRBV7-2 | - | CASSLLLTEAFF | TGTGCCAGCAGCTTACTCCTGACTGAAGCTTTCTTT
- | TRBJ1-5 | TRBV5-1 | - | CASSSLQGQPQHF | TGCGCCAGCAGCTCCTTACAGGGTCAGCCCCAGCATTTT
- | TRBJ1-4 | TRBV19 | - | CASSKNLPGHGTEELFF | TGTGCCAGTAGTAAAAATCTACCGGGACACGGGACGGAGGAACTGTTTTTT
once | TRBJ1-2 | TRBV3-1/TRBV3-2 | - | CASSQVPGQSHGYTF | TGTGCCAGCAGCCAAGTTCCGGGGCAGTCGCATGGCTACACCTTC
- | TRBJ2-7 | TRBV11-3 | TRBD1 | CASSLGGTGHREQYF | TGTGCCAGCAGCTTAGGAGGGACAGGCCATCGCGAGCAGTACTTC
- | TRBJ1-4 | TRBV19 | - | CASSIGRGQYNEKLFF | TGTGCCAGTAGTATAGGTCGCGGACAGTATAATGAAAAACTGTTTTTT
- | TRBJ1-1 | TRBV5-1 | - | CASSLTGSTEAFF | TGCGCCAGCAGCTTGACGGGGAGCACTGAAGCTTTCTTT
- | TRBJ1-3 | TRBV9 | TRBD1 | CASSPGPQGSGNTIYF | TGTGCCAGCAGCCCGGGCCCACAGGGGTCTGGAAACACCATATATTTT
- | TRBJ2-1 | TRBV4-2 | TRBD2 | CASRPGTSIDNEQFF | TGTGCCAGCAGGCCCGGGACTAGCATCGACAATGAGCAGTTCTTC
- | TRBJ2-7 | TRBV3-1/TRBV3-2 | - | CASSPLGGPYEQYF | TGTGCCAGCAGCCCCCTGGGCGGCCCCTACGAGCAGTACTTC
- | TRBJ2-7 | TRBV6-1 | TRBD1 | CASSDRQGAGEQYF | TGTGCCAGCAGTGACCGACAGGGGGCGGGGGAGCAGTACTTC
few | TRBJ1-4 | TRBV7-9 | - | CASSSQGRGRHHEKLFF | TGTGCCAGCAGCTCACAGGGAAGAGGGCGCCATCATGAAAAACTGTTTTTT